The clone carrying this T cell receptor beta chain showed up many times. Its target is unknown. In a library made to pick up alpha chains, this beta chain is a stray read with a size that means little. As for time point: sample taken at primary tumor resection. The donors, roughly 70 patients with untreated early-stage non-small cell lung cancer, provided the samples. Sequencing of whole RNA from tumor, nontumor lung or frozen PBMC involved no sorting. Every individual TCR cDNA molecule carried its own unique molecular identifier, which allowed correction of PCR and sequencing errors. TCRdb used MiXCR to reprocess the 5' RACE reads, holding one entry per CDR3 protein. In the table there are about 18,000 distinct CDR3 sequences, 9.5% to 10% of which are singletons. The entry originates in a study of spatial heterogeneity in lung cancer. Regarding the study as a whole: Tumor mutation counts were tracked by expanded intratumoral alpha and beta TCR counts.

Trimming pared 0 bases from V and 4 bases from J, leaving 8 bases between. This CDR3 is 14 amino acids long. The germline V gene has CDR1 SGHAT and CDR2 FQNNGV. J is TRBJ2-3 and V is TRBV11-2; unclear D gene. The sample in question was lung tumor tissue, obtained at surgery. The sequence was obtained from a female donor with early-stage non-small cell lung cancer. CDR3 protein: CASSLETTPDTQYF. CDR3 sequence (DNA): TGTGCCAGCAGCTTAGAGACAACCCCAGATACGCAGTATTTT.